What follows are 21 T cell receptor beta chains derived from one specimen sequenced in a study of cytomegalovirus exposure and HLA in healthy donors. The study ran its PCR with 60 Vbeta and 13 Jbeta primers. Only in-frame clones appear in the TCRdb table, and some are missing; sequencing was by immunoSEQ multiplex PCR. The data hold 160,000 or so clones, with roughly 90% observed a single time. What was sequenced was PBMCs. These receptors all come from a woman under 30 in good health and CMV-seronegative.

The chain is built from TRBV5-1 and TRBJ2-5; a weak D match, TRBD2 (5 bases). V was shortened by 7 bases and J by 5 bases, with 21 bases between the two germline ends. The CDR3 has 15 residues. Germline V gives CDR1 SGHRS, CDR2 YFSETQ. The CDR3 spells CASGTWAGGRETQYF. Here the CDR3 DNA reads TGCGCCAGCGGCACCTGGGCAGGAGGTAGGGAGACCCAGTACTTC.

The rearrangement joins TRBV19 to TRBJ1-5; D call uncertain. The CDR3 sequence is 13 residues long. V lost 6 bases and J 0 bases, leaving 6 bases between the germline ends. Germline V CDR1 and CDR2: LNHDA, SQIVND (reference sequence). In nucleotides, the CDR3 is TGTGCCAGTAGCTATTTTAGCAATCAGCCCCAGCATTTT. It yields the protein CASSYFSNQPQHF.

The chain uses TRBV2 and TRBJ1-4; 7 bases fit TRBD1. The junction had 5 bases not matched to a gene; V was cut back by 6 bases and J by 7 bases. This CDR3 region has 13 residues. CDR1 is SNHLY, CDR2 FYNNEI, per germline. The CDR3, as DNA: TGTGCCAGCAGATTCAGGGGGAGTGAAAAACTGTTTTTT. Translated: CASRFRGSEKLFF.

This clone came up once. This chain's CDR3 is CASSAPSGRTGGYEQYF. The CDR3 DNA sequence: TGTGCCAGCAGTGCTCCTAGCGGCAGAACTGGGGGCTACGAGCAGTACTTC. The chain employs TRBV2 and TRBJ2-7, with TRBD2 matching over 7 bases. Germline CDR1 is SNHLY and CDR2 is FYNNEI. This CDR3 is 17 amino acids long. J lost 3 bases, V lost 4 bases, and 15 bases had no gene match.

On this clone: This same CDR3 is encoded by further DNA sequences in the sample. V is TRBV18 and J is TRBJ2-3; 12 nucleotides agree with TRBD2. This CDR3 contains 16 residues. V gave up 3 bases and J gave up 2 bases; unmatched junction bases: 3. Germline V gene data show CDR1 as KGHSH and CDR2 as LQKENI. This CDR3 reads CASSPRLAGVTDTQYF. In nucleotides, the CDR3 is TGTGCCAGCTCACCGAGACTAGCGGGAGTCACAGATACGCAGTATTTT.

This clone was recorded a few times. The chain links TRBV6-5 to TRBJ2-6, with D unclear. Trimming removed 8 bases from V and 2 bases from J, with 4 bases in between. CDR1 is MNHEY, CDR2 SVGAGI, per germline. The CDR3 loop spans 12 amino acids. In nucleotides, the CDR3 is TGTGCCAGCTTAACTGGGGCCAACGTCCTGACTTTC. Its protein is CASLTGANVLTF.

This chain links TRBV9 with TRBJ2-7, with D possibly matching TRBD2 (6 bases). The CDR3 length is 16 residues. Germline values: CDR1 SGDLS, CDR2 YYNGEE. The ends were cut back, 3 bases at V and 1 base at J, with 17 bases in the middle. For the CDR3, the DNA is TGTGCCAGCAGCGCCAACACCGGGACTCTGTCCTACGAGCAGTACTTC. This gives the protein CASSANTGTLSYEQYF.

The V and J genes are TRBV6-6 and TRBJ2-3; TRBD2 matches 12 bases. J gave up 4 bases and V 3 bases, and 5 bases lay outside the gene matches. The germline V gene has CDR1 MNHNY and CDR2 SVGAGI (reference sequence). The CDR3 has 16 amino acids. CDR3 residues: CASSYPSGGAPDTQYF. Written as DNA, the CDR3 is TGTGCCAGCAGTTATCCTAGCGGGGGGGCCCCAGATACGCAGTATTTT.

The V gene is TRBV27, the J gene TRBJ1-2; D possibly corresponds to TRBD1 (6 bases). The germline V and J ends were trimmed by 2 bases and 4 bases, with 17 bases remaining between them. CDR1 is MNHEY, CDR2 SMNVEV, per germline (reference sequence). The CDR3 extends over 16 amino acids. CDR3 residues: CASSLGVGGGPYGYTF. CDR3 nucleotides: TGTGCCAGCAGTTTAGGCGTAGGTGGGGGCCCCTATGGCTACACCTTC.

V is TRBV28 and J is TRBJ2-7, with 8 bases matching TRBD1. CDR1 is MDHEN, CDR2 SYDVKM, per germline. There are 17 residues in the CDR3. V was clipped by 2 bases and J by 3 bases; unmatched bases: 12. CDR3 in amino acids: CASSLGGVGQGIYEQYF. CDR3 nucleotides: TGTGCCAGCAGTTTAGGCGGTGTAGGACAGGGTATCTACGAGCAGTACTTC.

The chain couples TRBV5-1 to TRBJ2-1; D possibly corresponds to TRBD2 (7 bases). Trimming cost V 0 bases and J 7 bases, with 14 bases left between them. Germline values: CDR1 SGHRS, CDR2 YFSETQ. This CDR3 comprises 15 residues. The CDR3 protein is CASSLDIGGGNEQFF. The CDR3 DNA follows: TGCGCCAGCAGCTTGGATATAGGGGGGGGGAATGAGCAGTTCTTC. The variable domain in full, completed from reference TRBV5-1 and TRBJ2-1, reads KAGVTQTPRYLIKTRGQQVTLSCSPISGHRSVSWYQQTPGQGLQFLFEYFSETQRNKGNFPGRFSGRQFSNSRSEMNVSTLELGDSALYLCASSLDIGGGNEQFFGPGTRLTVL.

The chain is built from TRBV6-5 and TRBJ1-1; no clear D gene. Germline V CDR1 and CDR2: MNHEY, SVGAGI. Trimming took off 7 bases at V and 1 base at J, with 16 bases between the two ends. The CDR3 is 15 residues long. The CDR3 DNA reads TGTGCCAGCACACCGGGATCCCGGCCGAACACTGAAGCTTTCTTT. Residues: CASTPGSRPNTEAFF.

The chain employs TRBV18 and TRBJ2-5, with 12 bases identical to TRBD2. Germline CDR1 is KGHSH and CDR2 is LQKENI. V was clipped by 5 bases and J by 2 bases; unmatched bases: 6. The CDR3 has 16 residues. CDR3 DNA sequence: TGTGCCAGCTCAACCTGGACTAGCGGGGAGCAAGAGACCCAGTACTTC. It encodes CASSTWTSGEQETQYF.

The chain has TRBV7-8 and TRBJ1-3; TRBD1 agrees at 7 bases. The V gene end was trimmed by 2 bases and the J gene end by 0 bases; junction bases not matched to a gene: 4. The CDR3 is 16 residues long. CDR1 SGHVS and CDR2 FQNEAQ come from the germline V gene. CDR3 coding DNA: TGTGCCAGCAGCTTACGGGACAGCTCCTCTGGAAACACCATATATTTT. Its protein product is CASSLRDSSSGNTIYF.

The chain recombines TRBV2 with TRBJ1-3; D gene unclear. The CDR3 has 14 residues. V was trimmed by 7 bases and J by 0 bases, leaving 10 bases between them. CDR1 and CDR2 from the germline V gene are SNHLY and FYNNEI. CDR3: CASTGAISGNTIYF. The CDR3 DNA follows: TGTGCCAGCACTGGAGCCATCTCTGGAAACACCATATATTTT. Looking up the rest from reference TRBV2 and TRBJ1-3 gives the full variable domain: EPEVTQTPSHQVTQMGQEVILRCVPISNHLYFYWYRQILGQKVEFLVSFYNNEISEKSEIFDDQFSVERPDGSNFTLKIRSTKLEDSAMYFCASTGAISGNTIYFGEGSWLTVV.

This clone showed up just once. The chain employs TRBV4-2 and TRBJ1-2; perhaps TRBD1 as D (6 bases). The germline gives CDR1 LGHNA, CDR2 YNFKEQ. Trimming took off 0 bases at V and 13 bases at J, with 12 bases between the two ends. The CDR3 has 12 amino acids. CDR3 nucleotides: TGTGCCAGCAGCCAAGATTGGGGGCTACGCACCTTC. Protein product: CASSQDWGLRTF.

V usage is TRBV11-2 and J usage is TRBJ2-1; 8 nucleotides match TRBD1. The J segment lost 7 bases and the V segment lost 8 bases, leaving 10 bases of the junction unmatched. The CDR3 extends over 14 amino acids. The V gene's germline CDR1 is SGHAT and CDR2 FQNNGV. The CDR3 reads CASGRTGNRNEQFF. The DNA for the CDR3 is TGTGCCAGCGGCCGGACAGGGAATCGAAATGAGCAGTTCTTC. Full variable domain (outside the CDR3, taken from reference TRBV11-2 and TRBJ2-1): EAGVAQSPRYKIIEKRQSVAFWCNPISGHATLYWYQQILGQGPKLLIQFQNNGVVDDSQLPKDRFSAERLKGVDSTLKIQPAKLEDSAVYLCASGRTGNRNEQFFGPGTRLTVL.

The J gene is TRBJ2-2, the V gene TRBV30; the D is unclear. The germline CDR1 and CDR2 sequences are GTSNPN and SVGIG (reference sequence). Trimming took 4 bases from V and 6 from J, leaving 6 bases between them. This CDR3 has 11 amino acids. The DNA of the CDR3 is TGTGCCTGGAAGCAAGCCGGGGAGCTGTTTTTT. Protein product: CAWKQAGELFF.

V gene TRBV28 combines with J gene TRBJ1-4, with D perhaps matching TRBD1 (5 bases). There are 13 residues in the CDR3. Looked up from germline, CDR1 is MDHEN and CDR2 is SYDVKM. Between the trimmed V and J ends, which lost 7 bases and 4 bases, there was a span of 10 bases. The CDR3 reads CASIKGFNEKLFF. The CDR3 nucleotides read TGTGCCAGCATCAAGGGGTTTAATGAAAAACTGTTTTTT.

The J gene is TRBJ1-6, the V gene TRBV7-9; TRBD1 matches 7 bases. Germline loops: CDR1 SEHNR, CDR2 FQNEAQ (reference sequence). V gave up 5 bases and J gave up 9 bases; unmatched junction bases: 7. The CDR3 sequence is 14 residues long. This chain's CDR3 is CASSAGTEISPLHF. CDR3 in DNA: TGTGCCAGCAGCGCCGGGACAGAAATTTCACCCCTCCACTTT.

The CDR3: CASSSHSYNEQFF. The CDR3 DNA follows: TGTGCCAGCAGCTCACACTCCTACAATGAGCAGTTCTTC. This chain joins TRBV11-3 and TRBJ2-1, with D uncertain. Germline V gene lookup returns CDR1 SGHNT and CDR2 YENEEA. The CDR3 runs to 13 residues. V shed 4 bases and J shed 0 bases, with 4 bases lying between them. The variable domain in full, with the rest retrieved from reference TRBV11-3 and TRBJ2-1, is EAGVVQSPRYKIIEKKQPVAFWCNPISGHNTLYWYLQNLGQGPELLIRYENEEAVDDSQLPKDRFSAERLKGVDSTLKIQPAELGDSAVYLCASSSHSYNEQFFGPGTRLTVL.